A selection of T cell receptor beta chains follows, all from one sample in a study of blood T cell repertoires in COVID-19. Here immunoSEQ multiplex PCR was the method, and the copy in TCRdb shows in-frame clones only, minus some. This sample has over 200,000 clones, with roughly nine tenths found just once. The source material was peripheral blood. These receptor sequences come from a man in his fifties or sixties who had recovered from COVID-19. Each CDR3 is given with its conserved first and last residue. A D gene is named only where the DNA matches it firmly. Size tells how often a clone was seen (once, few, many) or the class of an expanded clone, and some rows leave it out.

D | J | V | size | CDR3 | DNA
- | TRBJ2-5 | TRBV12-3/TRBV12-4 | - | CAIRNAGETQYF | TGTGCCATCAGAAACGCAGGGGAGACCCAGTACTTC
- | TRBJ1-3 | TRBV5-5 | - | CASSPGHNSGNTIYF | TGTGCCAGCAGCCCGGGACATAACTCTGGAAACACCATATATTTT
- | TRBJ2-3 | TRBV7-3 | - | CASSRGQGGLITDTQYF | TGTGCCAGCAGCCGAGGTCAGGGGGGTCTGATCACAGATACGCAGTATTTT
TRBD2 | TRBJ2-7 | TRBV5-1 | few | CASSGEGQGYEQYF | TGCGCCAGCAGCGGGGAGGGCCAGGGCTACGAGCAGTACTTC
- | TRBJ1-6 | TRBV5-4 | once | CASSLRSSYNSPLHF | TGTGCCAGCAGCTTGAGGAGCTCCTATAATTCACCCCTCCACTTT
- | TRBJ1-2 | TRBV19 | - | CASSNGFVYGYTF | TGTGCCAGTAGTAACGGGTTCGTCTATGGCTACACCTTC
TRBD1 | TRBJ2-5 | TRBV27 | - | CASRRGQGYQETQYF | TGTGCCAGCAGGAGAGGACAGGGGTACCAAGAGACCCAGTACTTC
TRBD1 | TRBJ1-5 | TRBV10-1 | - | CARGGTGSNQPQHF | TGCGCCAGAGGTGGGACAGGGAGCAATCAGCCCCAGCATTTT
TRBD1 | TRBJ2-1 | TRBV11-2 | once | CASSFPGQGAHEQFF | TGTGCCAGCAGCTTCCCGGGACAGGGGGCTCATGAGCAGTTCTTC
TRBD1 | TRBJ2-2 | TRBV3-1/TRBV3-2 | few | CASSGDRVETGELFF | TGTGCCAGCAGTGGGGACAGGGTAGAGACCGGGGAGCTGTTTTTT
- | TRBJ1-2 | TRBV5-6 | - | CASSLGQGGYGYTF | TGTGCCAGCAGCTTGGGTCAGGGAGGTTATGGCTACACCTTC
TRBD2 | TRBJ2-2 | TRBV2 | - | CASSSSGANTGELFF | TGTGCCAGCAGTTCCAGCGGGGCGAACACCGGGGAGCTGTTTTTT
- | TRBJ2-1 | TRBV7-9 | - | CASSYRGLSSYNEQFF | TGTGCCAGCAGCTATCGCGGTTTGAGCTCCTACAATGAGCAGTTCTTC
- | TRBJ2-7 | TRBV23-1 | - | CASSQIGVNRAGVHEQYF | TGCGCCAGCAGTCAAATCGGAGTTAACAGGGCTGGGGTCCACGAGCAGTACTTC
TRBD1 | TRBJ1-2 | TRBV5-1 | - | CASSFGGRGGGDGYTF | TGCGCCAGCAGCTTTGGAGGGAGAGGGGGCGGTGATGGCTACACCTTC
- | TRBJ1-1 | TRBV29-1 | - | CSVMDRPNTEAFF | TGCAGCGTTATGGACAGACCGAACACTGAAGCTTTCTTT
TRBD2 | TRBJ2-3 | TRBV28 | - | CASRGRGNSDTQYF | TGTGCCAGCCGAGGGCGGGGGAACTCAGATACGCAGTATTTT
TRBD1 | TRBJ2-7 | TRBV27 | - | CASSALGQVSWAYEQYF | TGTGCCAGCAGCGCCCTGGGACAGGTCTCTTGGGCCTACGAGCAGTACTTC
TRBD1 | TRBJ1-1 | TRBV5-4 | - | CASGPGQAEF | TGTGCCAGCGGACCAGGACAGGCGGAATTT
- | TRBJ2-3 | TRBV9 | - | CASSVGGGGTDTQYF | TGTGCCAGCAGCGTAGGAGGGGGGGGCACAGATACGCAGTATTTT
- | TRBJ2-7 | TRBV10-3 | - | CAISRRGGNNEQYF | TGTGCCATCAGTCGGAGGGGGGGCAATAACGAGCAGTACTTC
- | TRBJ2-7 | TRBV2 | - | CASSAQVNYEQYF | TGTGCCAGCAGTGCTCAGGTGAACTACGAGCAGTACTTC
- | TRBJ1-2 | TRBV4-1 | - | CASSQVGSVRLAGNGYTF | TGCGCCAGCAGCCAAGTGGGGTCGGTTAGGCTCGCGGGGAACGGCTACACCTTC
- | TRBJ1-2 | TRBV27 | once | CASSLRGGPNLYGYTF | TGTGCCAGCAGTTTACGGGGGGGTCCTAACCTCTATGGCTACACCTTC
- | TRBJ2-3 | TRBV29-1 | once | CSVEGLDTQYF | TGCAGCGTTGAGGGACTAGATACGCAGTATTTT
- | TRBJ1-2 | TRBV18 | - | CASFPNQGAVVYGYTF | TGTGCCAGCTTCCCGAACCAAGGAGCTGTGGTATATGGCTACACCTTC
TRBD1 | TRBJ2-3 | TRBV12-5 | - | CASGLDGQGTDTQYF | TGTGCTAGTGGTTTGGACGGACAGGGCACAGATACGCAGTATTTT
- | TRBJ1-2 | TRBV5-1 | - | CASSRTEQGTYGYTF | TGCGCCAGCAGCAGAACAGAACAGGGAACCTATGGCTACACCTTC